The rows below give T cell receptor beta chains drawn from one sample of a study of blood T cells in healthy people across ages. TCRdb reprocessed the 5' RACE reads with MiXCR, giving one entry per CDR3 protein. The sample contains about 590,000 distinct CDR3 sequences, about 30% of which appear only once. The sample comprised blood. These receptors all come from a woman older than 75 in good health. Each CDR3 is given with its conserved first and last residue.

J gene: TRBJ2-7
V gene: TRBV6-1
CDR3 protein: CASSEFGLAGEQYF

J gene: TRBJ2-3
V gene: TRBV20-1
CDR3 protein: CSAIYSDTQYF

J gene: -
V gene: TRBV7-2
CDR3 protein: CASSRIKGGAYNEQYF

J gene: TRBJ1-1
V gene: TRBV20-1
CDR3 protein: CSAPGQGLWDTEAFF

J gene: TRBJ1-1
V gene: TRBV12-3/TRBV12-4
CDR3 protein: CASSLGGATEAFF

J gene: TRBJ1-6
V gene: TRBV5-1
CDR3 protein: CASSLETGDNSPLHF

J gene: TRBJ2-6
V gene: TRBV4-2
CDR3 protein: CASSQGTVGSSGANVLTF

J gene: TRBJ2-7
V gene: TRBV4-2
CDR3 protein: CASSQDRRLDRENYEQYF

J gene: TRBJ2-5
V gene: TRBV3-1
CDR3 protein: CASSQTGTGDETQYF

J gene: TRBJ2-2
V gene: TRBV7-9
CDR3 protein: CASSPRGQVYTGELFF

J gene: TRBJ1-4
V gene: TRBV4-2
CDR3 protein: CASSQGMQGGNEKLFF

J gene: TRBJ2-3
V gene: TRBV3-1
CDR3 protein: CASSPQFSPLDTQYF

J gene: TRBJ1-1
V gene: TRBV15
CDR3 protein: CATSKGANTEAFF

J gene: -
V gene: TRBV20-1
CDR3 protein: CSARDPGGRDIQYF

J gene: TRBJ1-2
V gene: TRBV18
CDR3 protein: CASSSTGGDYGYTF

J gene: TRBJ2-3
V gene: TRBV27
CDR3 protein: CASSSPLTDTQYF

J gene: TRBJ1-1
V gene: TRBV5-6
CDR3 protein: CASSLVFISEAFF

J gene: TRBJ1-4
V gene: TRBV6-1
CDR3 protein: CASRQDWPRELFF

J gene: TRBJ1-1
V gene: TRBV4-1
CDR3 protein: CASSPLGTVNTEAFF

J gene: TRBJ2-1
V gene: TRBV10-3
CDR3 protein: CATTGTGAVEQFF

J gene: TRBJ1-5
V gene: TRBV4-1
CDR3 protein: CASSQDGNRGPQPQHF

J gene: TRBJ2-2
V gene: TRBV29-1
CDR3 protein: CSVSGQGNTGELFF

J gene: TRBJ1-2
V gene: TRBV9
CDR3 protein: CASSVRAGGPRGYGYTF

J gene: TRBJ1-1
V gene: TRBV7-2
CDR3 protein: CASSHTGGRTEAFF

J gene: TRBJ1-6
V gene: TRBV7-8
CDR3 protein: CASSKPTGGDSPLHF

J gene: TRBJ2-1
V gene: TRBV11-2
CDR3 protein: CASSLDSANEQFF

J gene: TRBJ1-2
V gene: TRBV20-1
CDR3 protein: CSGGDNYGYTF

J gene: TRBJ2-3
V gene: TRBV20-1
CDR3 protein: CSARSERGEIETQYF

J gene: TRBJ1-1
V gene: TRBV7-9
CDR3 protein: CASSRPTPNTEAFF

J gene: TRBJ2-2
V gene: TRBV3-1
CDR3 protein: CASSHRGGIDTGELFF

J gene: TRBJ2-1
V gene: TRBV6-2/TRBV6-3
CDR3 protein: CASTGQGENEQFF

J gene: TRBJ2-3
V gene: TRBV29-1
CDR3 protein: CSAQTQWGTDTQYF

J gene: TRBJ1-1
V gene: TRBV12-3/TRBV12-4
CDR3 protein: CASSPRAGGYTEAFF

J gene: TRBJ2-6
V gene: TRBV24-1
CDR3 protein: CATSDSDMRNSGANVLTF

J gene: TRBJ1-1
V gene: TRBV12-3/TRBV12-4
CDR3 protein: CASRSWQNTEAFF

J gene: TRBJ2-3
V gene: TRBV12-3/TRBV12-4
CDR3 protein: CASSLDPGGSTDTEYF

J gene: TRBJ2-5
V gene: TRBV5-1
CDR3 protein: CASRLGGQETQYF

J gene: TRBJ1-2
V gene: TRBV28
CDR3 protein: CASSETGLYGYTF

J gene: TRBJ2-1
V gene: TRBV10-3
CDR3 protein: CAVLGTTSSYNEQFF

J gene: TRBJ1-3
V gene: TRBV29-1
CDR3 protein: CSVERAFSGNTIYF

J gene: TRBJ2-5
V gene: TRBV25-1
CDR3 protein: CASSEWGRGGETQYF

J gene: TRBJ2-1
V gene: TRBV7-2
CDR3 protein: CASSACNEQFF

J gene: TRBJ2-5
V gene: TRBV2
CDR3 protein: CASSDSTSGESQETQYF